This entry lists 24 T cell receptor beta chains sequenced from one sample in a study of T cell repertoires in cytomegalovirus infection. TCRdb itself ran the reads through MiXCR, one entry per CDR3 protein. The data show fewer than 1,000,000 distinct CDR3 sequences, roughly a third seen once. What these receptors recognize is not known. The material was cultured CD8+ T cells from PBMCs, obtained from culture after CMV antigen stimulation. These receptors came from a human donor in good health (CMV status not recorded). Some clones in this sample may be carry-over from other donors' samples.

This clonotype appeared many times. This chain uses TRBV7-2 with TRBJ2-1; D perhaps matches TRBD1 (5 bases). The CDR3 has 11 residues. CDR1 SGHTA and CDR2 FQGNSA come from the germline V gene. The CDR3 nucleotides are TGTGCTTCCCGCTTCAGGGATGAGCAGTTCTTC. It translates to CASRFRDEQFF.

V gene TRBV4-1 combines with J gene TRBJ2-1; TRBD2 matches at 13 bases. The germline V gene has CDR1 MGHRA and CDR2 YSYEKL. This CDR3 has 15 residues. After removal of 4 bases from V and 7 bases from J, the junction contained 4 bases not matched to a gene. In DNA, the CDR3 is TGCGCCAGCAGCCGAAAGGGACTAGCGGGGAATGAGCAGTTCTTC. Its translation: CASSRKGLAGNEQFF.

The V gene is TRBV3-1, the J gene TRBJ2-3; D possibly corresponds to TRBD2 (6 bases). V was trimmed by 1 base and J by 7 bases, leaving 21 bases between them. Germline loops: CDR1 LGHDT, CDR2 YNNKEL (reference sequence). The length of the CDR3 is 17 residues. CDR3 amino acids: CASSQVERGWTFYTQYF. CDR3 DNA sequence: TGTGCCAGCAGCCAAGTGGAACGGGGGTGGACCTTTTATACGCAGTATTTT.

This clonotype was seen ten or more times. The chain couples TRBV27 to TRBJ1-2, with unresolved D. The CDR3 has 12 residues. V lost 7 bases to trimming and J lost 8 bases, with 14 bases between them. Germline V CDR1 and CDR2: MNHEY, SMNVEV (reference sequence). CDR3: CASKNGNRGYTF. The CDR3 DNA sequence: TGTGCCAGCAAGAATGGCAATCGGGGCTACACCTTC.

Written as DNA, the CDR3 is TGTGCCAGCAGTTTGGCCGCGGGGGCCATCACAGATACGCAGTATTTT. As protein: CASSLAAGAITDTQYF. The chain couples TRBV27 to TRBJ2-3, with D perhaps TRBD2 (7 bases). CDR1 MNHEY and CDR2 SMNVEV come from the germline V gene (reference sequence). There are 16 residues in the CDR3. The V end lost 3 bases, the J end lost 2 bases, and 15 bases lay between the germline ends.

This clonotype has a handful of counts. The gene calls are TRBV5-1 and TRBJ1-2, with 9 bases aligning to TRBD1. Losses at the gene ends were 4 bases for V and 1 base for J; bases not matched to a gene: 8. From germline, CDR1 is SGHRS and CDR2 YFSETQ. CDR3 length: 16 amino acids. CDR3: CASSGLDRGHNYGYTF. The CDR3, as DNA: TGCGCCAGCAGCGGCCTGGACAGGGGTCATAACTATGGCTACACCTTC.

This clonotype occurred many times. The chain combines TRBV7-9 with TRBJ1-2, with 8 bases aligning to TRBD1. Germline-derived CDR1 and CDR2 are SEHNR and FQNEAQ (reference sequence). This CDR3 comprises 15 residues. With V trimmed by 4 bases and J by 4 bases, 8 bases remained unmatched. For the CDR3, the DNA is TGTGCCAGCAGCTCCACGACAGGGGCCCGCTATGGCTACACCTTC. It is translated as CASSSTTGARYGYTF.

The CDR3 reads CASNWGTDTQYF. CDR3 coding DNA: TGTGCCAGCAACTGGGGGACAGATACGCAGTATTTT. This chain connects TRBV6-2 or TRBV6-3 to TRBJ2-3, with D perhaps TRBD1 or TRBD2 (5 bases each). CDR1 MNHEY and CDR2 SVGEGT come from the germline V gene. The V and J ends lost 7 bases and 3 bases respectively, with 8 bases between them. The CDR3 contains 12 residues.

The chain's CDR3 is CASSSGGFQPQHF. The CDR3 nucleotides read TGTGCCAGCAGCTCAGGGGGCTTTCAGCCCCAGCATTTT. The genes are TRBV7-6 and TRBJ1-5; TRBD1 matches 8 bases. CDR1 SGHVS and CDR2 FNYEAQ come from the germline V gene. CDR3 length: 13 residues. V lost 4 bases, J lost 6 bases, and 2 bases stayed unmatched. Variable domain in full (rest from reference TRBV7-6 and TRBJ1-5): GAGVSQSPRYKVTKRGQDVALRCDPISGHVSLYWYRQALGQGPEFLTYFNYEAQQDKSGLPNDRFSAERPEGSISTLTIQRTEQRDSAMYRCASSSGGFQPQHFGDGTRLSIL.

A few counts support this clonotype. The rearrangement links TRBV4-1 to TRBJ1-2; 7 nucleotides match TRBD1. V was clipped by 4 bases and J by 4 bases; unmatched bases: 3. The CDR3 is made up of 13 amino acids. Per germline, CDR1 MGHRA and CDR2 YSYEKL. In nucleotides, the CDR3 is TGCGCCAGCAGCCGAAGGGACAGCTATGGCTACACCTTC. Protein: CASSRRDSYGYTF.

The chain carries TRBV5-6 and TRBJ2-1; D is possibly TRBD1 (5 bases). With 2 bases removed from V and 1 base from J, the gap between germline ends came to 10 bases. This CDR3 is built from 15 residues. Per the germline V gene, CDR1 is SGHDT and CDR2 is YYEEEE. CDR3 in amino acids: CASSLGARSYNEQFF. The CDR3 DNA reads TGTGCCAGCAGCTTAGGGGCCAGGTCCTACAATGAGCAGTTCTTC.

This rearrangement joins TRBV18 to TRBJ1-1, with a tentative D call TRBD1 (5 bases). Trimming left V 4 bases short and J 0 bases short, with 15 bases between. This CDR3 is 16 amino acids long. CDR1 and CDR2 (germline): KGHSH, LQKENI. DNA of the CDR3: TGTGCCAGCTCACTGGCCGGGACCAGCCTGAACACTGAAGCTTTCTTT. It translates to CASSLAGTSLNTEAFF.

This clonotype was recorded many times. The genes are TRBV7-9 and TRBJ1-2, with D hard to call. CDR1 is SEHNR and CDR2 is FQNEAQ in the germline V gene (reference sequence). The CDR3 length is 13 residues. Trimming stripped 2 bases from V and 2 bases from J, with 6 bases between. This CDR3 reads CASSLPQNYGYTF. The DNA of the CDR3 is TGTGCCAGCAGCTTACCACAAAACTATGGCTACACCTTC.

The chain recombines TRBV12-3 or TRBV12-4 with TRBJ1-2, with D possibly being TRBD1 (5 bases). V lost 4 bases to trimming and J lost 10 bases, with 22 bases between them. The CDR3 totals 15 residues. The CDR3, as DNA: TGTGCCAGCAGTTCCTATGACAGAGGACTTGGCGACTACACCTTC. This translates into CASSSYDRGLGDYTF.

In the case of this clonotype: One end of the junction does not line up with germline, which may come from a read error. The J gene is TRBJ2-5, the V gene TRBV6-1, with 8 positions matching TRBD1. The CDR3 length is 16 residues. Germline V gene sequence: CDR1 MNHNS, CDR2 SASEGT. This CDR3 is CAISEGWDRIQETQYF. The CDR3 region has the DNA TGTGCCATCAGTGAAGGGTGGGACAGGATCCAAGAGACCCAGTACTTC.

This chain's CDR3 is CSAFDSYTEAFF. In DNA form, the CDR3 reads TGCAGCGCCTTCGATTCCTACACTGAAGCTTTCTTT. The rearrangement uses TRBV29-1 and TRBJ1-1; D is ambiguous. Germline CDR1 and CDR2: SQVTM and ANQGSEA. The CDR3 totals 12 residues. The V end was cut by 7 bases, the J end by 3 bases, with 12 bases between. Together with reference TRBV29-1 and TRBJ1-1, the CDR3 gives the full variable domain: SAVISQKPSRDICQRGTSLTIQCQVDSQVTMMFWYRQQPGQSLTLIATANQGSEATYESGFVIDKFPISRPNLTFSTLTVSNMSPEDSSIYLCSAFDSYTEAFFGQGTRLTVV.

The sample holds a few counts of this clonotype. The chain combines TRBV7-9 with TRBJ1-5; no reliable D call. Deletions cut 4 bases from V and 1 base from J, with 11 bases between. CDR3 size: 15 residues. The germline V gene has CDR1 SEHNR and CDR2 FQNEAQ (reference sequence). CDR3 loop: CASSSARESNQPQHF. CDR3 coding DNA: TGTGCCAGCAGCTCAGCGAGAGAGAGCAATCAGCCCCAGCATTTT.

The rearrangement joins TRBV6-2 or TRBV6-3 to TRBJ2-7; a weak D match, TRBD1 (5 bases). Germline CDR1 MNHEY, CDR2 SVGEGT. V lost 2 bases and J lost 2, with 10 bases in between. The CDR3 length is 14 residues. The CDR3 nucleotides are TGTGCCAGCAGTTACAACACAGGTCCCTACGAGCAGTACGTC. Its translation: CASSYNTGPYEQYV.

This clonotype was seen only a few times. This chain links TRBV3-1 with TRBJ2-3; 8 positions match TRBD2. The CDR3 spans 18 residues. Looked up from germline, CDR1 is LGHDT and CDR2 is YNNKEL (reference sequence). Trimming took 0 bases from V and 2 from J; bases not matched to a gene: 10. For the CDR3, the DNA is TGTGCCAGCAGCCAAGAACCCCTGGCGGGGGGCCTCACAGATACGCAGTATTTT. Protein: CASSQEPLAGGLTDTQYF.

This clonotype was seen many times. The CDR3 region is CASSSYLGPNYGYTF. The DNA for the CDR3 is TGTGCCAGCAGCTCCTATCTAGGTCCTAACTATGGCTACACCTTC. The rearrangement joins TRBV7-2 to TRBJ1-2; D is unclear. V lost 4 bases and J lost 0, with 12 bases in between. There are 15 residues in the CDR3. Germline V CDR1 and CDR2: SGHTA, FQGNSA.

This clonotype was counted many times. This chain connects TRBV12-3 or TRBV12-4 to TRBJ1-1; TRBD1 is a possible D gene (5 bases). The CDR3 covers 15 residues. V lost 6 bases, J lost 0 bases, and 14 bases lay in between. The CDR3 reads CASRSPGGLNTEAFF. The CDR3 region has the DNA TGTGCCAGCAGGTCCCCCGGGGGTTTGAACACTGAAGCTTTCTTT.

The rearrangement uses TRBV20-1 and TRBJ2-2; no clear D gene. This CDR3 region has 15 residues. Trimming took 1 base from V and 2 from J, leaving 11 bases between them. Germline V gene sequence: CDR1 DFQATT, CDR2 SNEGSKA (reference sequence). CDR3 sequence (DNA): TGCAGTGCTAGAGGCCTGGAAGGAAACACCGGGGAGCTGTTTTTT. It yields the protein CSARGLEGNTGELFF.

This clonotype was counted once. At one boundary the junction diverges from the germline segment, which might be a read error. This chain joins TRBV6-6 and TRBJ2-2; D perhaps matches TRBD1 (5 bases). CDR1 and CDR2 from the germline V gene are MNHNY and SVGAGI (reference sequence). CDR3 length equals 15 residues. CDR3 nucleotides: TGTGCCAACAGTGACAGTACATTTAACACCGGGGAGCTGTTTTTT. Translating it yields CANSDSTFNTGELFF.

The chain is built from TRBV7-8 and TRBJ2-7; the D gene could be TRBD1 or TRBD2 (5 bases each). This CDR3 comprises 15 residues. Germline V gives CDR1 SGHVS, CDR2 FQNEAQ. V shed 3 bases and J shed 0 bases, with 12 bases lying between them. The CDR3 region has the DNA TGTGCCAGCAGCTTCGGGGCTCCCAGCTCCTACGAGCAGTACGTC. Its translation: CASSFGAPSSYEQYV.